One and the same sample provided the 12 T cell receptor beta chains below, sequenced in a study of cytomegalovirus exposure and HLA in healthy donors. With 60 Vbeta and 13 Jbeta primers, the PCR was carried out. Generated by immunoSEQ multiplex PCR, the TCRdb table keeps only in-frame clones and is missing some. The table includes about 120,000 clones, 63% detected once. The specimen sequenced was PBMCs. These receptors came from a man aged 35 to 55 in good health and CMV-seropositive.

The chain is built from TRBV28 and TRBJ1-1; TRBD1 matches at 11 bases. V was clipped by 5 bases and J by 7 bases; unmatched bases: 9. The CDR3 length is 15 residues. From germline, CDR1 is MDHEN and CDR2 SYDVKM. This CDR3 reads CASSTTGQGAIEAFF. The CDR3, as DNA: TGTGCCAGCAGTACTACCGGACAGGGGGCGATTGAAGCTTTCTTT.

The gene calls are TRBV7-3 and TRBJ2-2; 8 bases agree with TRBD1. The V segment lost 3 bases and the J segment 2 bases; nucleotides outside the gene matches: 5. CDR1 is SGHTA, CDR2 FQGTGA, per germline. CDR3 length: 16 residues. As DNA, the CDR3 is TGTGCCAGCAGCTTTTCGGGACAGGAAAACACCGGGGAGCTGTTTTTT. This gives the protein CASSFSGQENTGELFF. The variable domain in full, with the rest retrieved from reference TRBV7-3 and TRBJ2-2, is GAGVSQTPSNKVTEKGKYVELRCDPISGHTALYWYRQSLGQGPEFLIYFQGTGAADDSGLPNDRFFAVRPEGSVSTLKIQRTERGDSAVYLCASSFSGQENTGELFFGEGSRLTVL.

V and J are TRBV27 and TRBJ1-5; D remains unclear. Per the germline V gene, CDR1 is MNHEY and CDR2 is SMNVEV (reference sequence). V was pared by 7 bases and J by 5 bases, with 9 bases between. The CDR3 covers 12 residues. DNA for the CDR3: TGTGCCAGCAAATCCGGGGATCAGCCCCAGCATTTT. This translates into CASKSGDQPQHF.

The gene calls are TRBV7-9 and TRBJ2-3, with D maybe TRBD2 (8 bases). The CDR3 length is 16 residues. Germline CDR1 SEHNR, CDR2 FQNEAQ (reference sequence). Trimming removed 8 bases at V and 3 bases at J, with 21 bases between. The DNA for the CDR3 is TGTGCCAGCGGTGCAAGCGGGGGACAGAGTACAGATACGCAGTATTTT. Translation: CASGASGGQSTDTQYF.

The rearrangement links TRBV9 to TRBJ2-1, with D possibly being TRBD2 (5 bases). V was cut by 4 bases and J by 0 bases, with 14 bases left in between. This CDR3 has 16 residues. Germline-derived CDR1 and CDR2 are SGDLS and YYNGEE. The CDR3 reads CASSPRDKSSYNEQFF. The DNA of the CDR3 is TGTGCCAGCAGCCCCCGGGATAAAAGCTCCTACAATGAGCAGTTCTTC.

This chain joins TRBV6-5 and TRBJ2-3, with 9 bases lining up with TRBD2. This CDR3 is built from 15 residues. From germline, CDR1 is MNHEY and CDR2 SVGAGI. The junction had 12 bases not matched to a gene; V was cut back by 7 bases and J by 7 bases. In nucleotides, the CDR3 is TGTGCCAGCACCCAGTCGGCTAGCGGGGAATATACGCAGTATTTT. Translation: CASTQSASGEYTQYF.

This sequence joins TRBV7-9 and TRBJ2-1; 9 bases match TRBD2. The J segment lost 5 bases and the V segment lost 5 bases, leaving 10 bases of the junction unmatched. CDR1 is SEHNR and CDR2 is FQNEAQ in the germline V gene (reference sequence). The CDR3 covers 16 residues. CDR3 nucleotides: TGTGCCAGCAGCCATCCGGGACTAGCCAGGGACAATGAGCAGTTCTTC. Translated: CASSHPGLARDNEQFF. Full variable domain (outside the CDR3, taken from reference TRBV7-9 and TRBJ2-1): DTGVSQNPRHKITKRGQNVTFRCDPISEHNRLYWYRQTLGQGPEFLTYFQNEAQLEKSRLLSDRFSAERPKGSFSTLEIQRTEQGDSAMYLCASSHPGLARDNEQFFGPGTRLTVL.

The rearrangement links TRBV5-4 to TRBJ1-4, with 7 nucleotides matching TRBD1. Germline CDR1 reads SGHNT; CDR2 reads YYREEE (reference sequence). V lost 4 bases and J lost 7; bases outside the gene matches: 10. The length of the CDR3 is 15 residues. The CDR3: CASSPQGTDGEKLFF. In nucleotides, the CDR3 is TGTGCCAGCAGCCCCCAGGGGACAGATGGTGAAAAACTGTTTTTT.

V and J are TRBV10-3 and TRBJ1-4, with TRBD1 matching over 8 bases. V gave up 3 bases and J gave up 8 bases; unmatched junction bases: 11. CDR1 and CDR2 from the germline V gene are ENHRY and SYGVKD. This CDR3 spans 16 amino acids. CDR3 DNA: TGTGCCATCAGTGACCGACAGACAGGGGATGGGGAAAAACTGTTTTTT. Translating it yields CAISDRQTGDGEKLFF.

The sample holds a few counts of this clone. This sequence joins TRBV5-1 and TRBJ2-5; tentatively, D is TRBD2 (6 bases). The J call may be incorrect, as the DNA end agrees better with TRBJ2-7. Germline assignment: CDR1 SGHRS and CDR2 YFSETQ. The CDR3 sequence is 15 residues long. For the CDR3, the DNA is TGCGCCAGCAGCTTGGCGAGAGGGGCGGGGTACGAGCAGTACTTC. It translates to CASSLARGAGYEQYF.

The rearrangement links TRBV4-1 to TRBJ2-7, with 10 bases lining up with TRBD1. The germline CDR1 and CDR2 sequences are MGHRA and YSYEKL. V was pared by 4 bases and J by 5 bases, with 11 bases of the junction left unmatched. The CDR3 contains 16 residues. DNA of the CDR3: TGCGCCAGCAGCCGAGGGCCGGGACAGGGGAGAAACGAGCAGTACTTC. Its translation: CASSRGPGQGRNEQYF.

This clone occurred a few times. This chain joins TRBV19 and TRBJ2-1, with a tentative D call TRBD2 (5 bases). The length of the CDR3 is 17 residues. Germline values: CDR1 LNHDA, CDR2 SQIVND (reference sequence). V was cut by 0 bases and J by 3 bases, with 15 bases left in between. The CDR3 reads CASSIEDSLLGYNEQFF. The CDR3 coding sequence is TGTGCCAGTAGTATAGAGGACTCCCTCCTGGGCTACAATGAGCAGTTCTTC.